These 20 T cell receptor beta chains were all obtained from the same sample, sequenced in a study of blood T cell repertoires in COVID-19 (dated by TCRdb to about 2020). The protocol used for the library was the immunoSEQ multiplex PCR assay. TCRdb retrieved this table from immuneACCESS and kept in-frame rearrangements only. Not all clones are present; in checked studies, unresolved V genes account for under half, and no reason is known for the remainder. This sample has 200,000 to 250,000 clones in its table, and about 87% of those were observed once. The top ten hold approximately 2.7% of the sample. The sample comprised PBMCs or T cells enriched from blood (not recorded which). These TCRs come from a woman aged 30 to 39 who had recovered from COVID-19.

The rearrangement uses TRBV9 and TRBJ2-1, with a weak D call TRBD1 (7 bases). In germline, CDR1 is SGDLS, CDR2 YYNGEE. V gave up 0 bases and J gave up 4 bases, with 11 bases separating them. The CDR3 extends over 15 amino acids. The CDR3 loop reads CASSVAGGPYNEQFF. The CDR3, as DNA: TGTGCCAGCAGCGTAGCAGGGGGGCCGTACAATGAGCAGTTCTTC.

This clone was counted a single time. The rearrangement joins TRBV5-6 to TRBJ2-7, with 8 bases matching TRBD1. The CDR3 spans 16 residues. The germline V gene encodes CDR1 SGHDT and CDR2 YYEEEE. V dropped 3 bases and J dropped 2; count of bases not matched to a gene: 10. In DNA form, the CDR3 reads TGTGCCAGCAGCTCAGAGACGACAGGGGTCCCCTACGAGCAGTACTTC. Translated, it gives CASSSETTGVPYEQYF. The complete variable domain, with remaining parts taken from reference TRBV5-6 and TRBJ2-7, reads DAGVTQSPTHLIKTRGQQVTLRCSPKSGHDTVSWYQQALGQGPQFIFQYYEEEERQRGNFPDRFSGHQFPNYSSELNVNALLLGDSALYLCASSSETTGVPYEQYFGPGTRLTVT.

This sequence joins TRBV15 and TRBJ1-1; TRBD1 agrees at 7 bases. Germline trimming cut 8 bases from V and 0 bases from J; bases unmatched to any gene: 9. From germline, CDR1 is LNHNV and CDR2 YYDKDF (reference sequence). The CDR3 length is 15 residues. CDR3 sequence reads: CATALQGVLNTEAFF. In DNA form, the CDR3 reads TGTGCCACCGCCCTTCAGGGGGTCCTGAACACTGAAGCTTTCTTT.

The gene calls are TRBV4-3 and TRBJ2-3, with D possibly matching TRBD1 (8 bases). Germline V gives CDR1 LGHNA, CDR2 YSLEER. V lost 2 bases to trimming and J lost 4 bases, with 13 bases between them. The CDR3 loop spans 15 amino acids. CDR3 nucleotide sequence: TGCGCCAGCAGCCAACAAACAGGGGGGGCAGATACGCAGTATTTT. Its translation: CASSQQTGGADTQYF.

The chain links TRBV3-1 (or the pseudogene TRBV3-2) to TRBJ2-7, with D possibly being TRBD2 (7 bases). Germline V gives CDR1 LGHDT, CDR2 YNNKEL (reference sequence). Trimming removed 4 bases from V and 1 base from J, with 20 bases in between. The CDR3 is made up of 17 amino acids. CDR3 in amino acids: CASSPTETAGTSYEQYF. The DNA of the CDR3 is TGTGCCAGCAGCCCAACCGAAACAGCGGGGACATCCTACGAGCAGTACTTC.

The chain recombines TRBV20-1 with TRBJ2-1; maybe TRBD2 (6 bases). This CDR3 has 11 residues. V dropped 7 bases and J dropped 10 bases, with 14 bases sitting between them. The germline V gene has CDR1 DFQATT and CDR2 SNEGSKA (reference sequence). CDR3 region: CSVTRTWEQFF. DNA for the CDR3: TGCAGTGTGACTAGGACTTGGGAGCAGTTCTTC.

This clone appeared once. The V gene is TRBV2, the J gene TRBJ1-2; D gene uncertain. Trimming pared 8 bases from V and 4 bases from J, leaving 14 bases between. The CDR3 sequence is 13 residues long. Germline assignment: CDR1 SNHLY and CDR2 FYNNEI. In DNA, the CDR3 is TGTGCCAGCGCTGAGGCCTCTAGCTATGGCTACACCTTC. This sequence encodes CASAEASSYGYTF.

The V gene is TRBV2, the J gene TRBJ2-3, with a possible D match to TRBD1 (6 bases). The germline V and J ends were trimmed by 6 bases and 6 bases, with 19 bases remaining between them. CDR1 and CDR2 from the germline V gene are SNHLY and FYNNEI. The CDR3 has 15 residues. CDR3 coding DNA: TGTGCCAGCAGCCCAGATTCTTCAGGGGAGGATACGCAGTATTTT. This translates into CASSPDSSGEDTQYF.

The rearrangement joins TRBV6-2 or TRBV6-3 to TRBJ1-1, with 10 bases matching TRBD1. The CDR3 runs to 18 residues. The germline V gene has CDR1 MNHEY and CDR2 SVGEGT. Germline trimming cut 2 bases from V and 5 bases from J; bases unmatched to any gene: 14. The CDR3 here is CASSYPSGQGLPRTEAFF. The DNA of the CDR3 is TGTGCCAGCAGTTACCCCTCGGGACAGGGGTTGCCCCGTACTGAAGCTTTCTTT.

The chain recombines TRBV7-2 with TRBJ2-3, with 10 bases that match TRBD2. With V trimmed by 1 base and J by 7 bases, 14 bases remained unmatched. The CDR3 spans 18 residues. Germline V gene lookup returns CDR1 SGHTA and CDR2 FQGNSA. This CDR3 reads CASSLVAGIAGGGNTQYF. The CDR3 DNA reads as TGTGCCAGCAGCTTAGTCGCAGGGATAGCGGGGGGAGGGAATACGCAGTATTTT.

This chain uses TRBV6-6 with TRBJ2-2; 9 positions agree with TRBD1. This CDR3 is 16 amino acids long. The J segment lost 5 bases and the V segment lost 7 bases, leaving 11 bases of the junction unmatched. CDR1 is MNHNY and CDR2 is SVGAGI in the germline V gene (reference sequence). CDR3 amino acids: CASNRPGTGKTGELFF. The CDR3 DNA is TGTGCCAGCAATAGACCCGGGACAGGGAAGACCGGGGAGCTGTTTTTT.

A word on this clone: One end of the junction does not line up with germline, which may come from a read error. V usage is TRBV19 and J usage is TRBJ2-7; 10 nucleotides agree with TRBD1. CDR1 LNHDA and CDR2 SQIVND come from the germline V gene (reference sequence). There are 15 residues in the CDR3. CDR3 DNA sequence: TGTGCCAGCAGTATAAGGGACAGGGGACCCTACGAGCAGTACTTC. Encoded protein: CASSIRDRGPYEQYF.

CDR3 in amino acids: CASSIRETQYF. The CDR3 bases are TGTGCCAGCAGCATCCGGGAGACCCAGTACTTC. This chain connects TRBV21-1 to TRBJ2-5; the D call in the table, TRBD2, was not verified against the DNA. TRBV21-1 is shown as a pseudogene. There are 11 residues in the CDR3.

The J gene is TRBJ2-7, the V gene TRBV7-2; D may be TRBD1 (6 bases). CDR3 size: 16 residues. V was clipped by 10 bases and J by 0 bases, with 22 bases between them. Looked up from germline, CDR1 is SGHTA and CDR2 is FQGNSA. CDR3 loop: CATPDRRYSSSYEQYF. The CDR3 nucleotides read TGTGCCACCCCAGACAGGCGATACTCCAGCTCCTACGAGCAGTACTTC.

The chain uses TRBV4-2 and TRBJ1-2; 7 bases are a match to TRBD1. The germline V gene has CDR1 LGHNA and CDR2 YNFKEQ. The CDR3 loop spans 12 amino acids. V was pared by 5 bases and J by 4 bases, with 1 base of the junction left unmatched. CDR3 DNA sequence: TGTGCCAGCAGCTCAGGGGGCTATGGCTACACCTTC. This sequence encodes CASSSGGYGYTF.

The rearrangement links TRBV3-1 (or the pseudogene TRBV3-2) to TRBJ1-1; D remains ambiguous. Germline assignment: CDR1 LGHDT and CDR2 YNNKEL (reference sequence). This CDR3 is 13 amino acids long. V was cut by 3 bases and J by 5 bases, with 10 bases left in between. The CDR3, as DNA: TGTGCCAGCAGCCATGAGCGGAGGACTGAAGCTTTCTTT. It specifies CASSHERRTEAFF.

The gene calls are TRBV7-8 and TRBJ1-1, with D possibly matching TRBD1 (6 bases). CDR1 is SGHVS and CDR2 is FQNEAQ in the germline V gene. V lost 4 bases and J lost 3, with 15 bases in between. The CDR3 length is 15 residues. The CDR3 coding sequence is TGTGCCAGCAGCTCTCCACAGGGTCTGGACACTGAAGCTTTCTTT. Translated: CASSSPQGLDTEAFF. Full variable domain (outside the CDR3, taken from reference TRBV7-8 and TRBJ1-1): GAGVSQSPRYKVAKRGQDVALRCDPISGHVSLFWYQQALGQGPEFLTYFQNEAQLDKSGLPSDRFFAERPEGSVSTLKIQRTQQEDSAVYLCASSSPQGLDTEAFFGQGTRLTVV.

This clone was detected once. This chain uses TRBV6-2 or TRBV6-3 with TRBJ1-2; D is possibly TRBD1 (5 bases). V dropped 0 bases and J dropped 8 bases, with 7 bases sitting between them. The CDR3 loop spans 12 amino acids. Germline-derived CDR1 and CDR2 are MNHEY and SVGEGT. The CDR3 loop is CASSYSQGGYTF. CDR3 in DNA: TGTGCCAGCAGTTACTCGCAGGGAGGCTACACCTTC.

The gene calls are TRBV7-9 and TRBJ2-5, with 11 bases fitting TRBD1. The CDR3 sequence is 15 residues long. Looked up from germline, CDR1 is SEHNR and CDR2 is FQNEAQ (reference sequence). The ends lost 4 bases at V and 0 bases at J; junction bases unmatched: 1. The CDR3: CASSWTGGYQETQYF. For the CDR3, the DNA is TGTGCCAGCAGCTGGACAGGGGGCTACCAAGAGACCCAGTACTTC. Full variable domain (missing parts from reference TRBV7-9 and TRBJ2-5): DTGVSQNPRHKITKRGQNVTFRCDPISEHNRLYWYRQTLGQGPEFLTYFQNEAQLEKSRLLSDRFSAERPKGSFSTLEIQRTEQGDSAMYLCASSWTGGYQETQYFGPGTRLLVL.

The chain couples TRBV5-1 to TRBJ1-1; D is perhaps TRBD1 (5 bases). Germline V gene sequence: CDR1 SGHRS, CDR2 YFSETQ. The CDR3 loop spans 14 amino acids. V shed 0 bases and J shed 4 bases, with 10 bases lying between them. The DNA for the CDR3 is TGCGCCAGCAGCTTGGCGCGGGGGACCACTGAAGCTTTCTTT. It yields the protein CASSLARGTTEAFF.